The source of this T cell receptor (beta chain) is a study of T cell repertoires in cytomegalovirus infection. Whole-study context: HLA-B-restricted CMV epitopes that are well studied, plus recently identified HLA-C-restricted ones, were used by the study. Indications of both CMV infection and matching HLA type were provided by public TCR beta signatures.

V dropped 2 bases and J dropped 7; count of bases not matched to a gene: 4. This CDR3 contains 13 residues. Germline values: CDR1 ENHRY, CDR2 SYGVKD. This clonotype has a handful of counts. Its antigen is still unknown. TCRdb redid the calling of the reads with MiXCR, one entry per CDR3 protein. The table shows some 800,000 distinct CDR3 sequences, with around a third occurring only once. Sequenced here: cultured CD8+ T cells from PBMCs, sampled from culture after CMV antigen stimulation. This clonotype was obtained from a human donor in good health (CMV status not recorded). Some clones in this sample may be carry-over from other donors' samples. The chain recombines TRBV10-3 with TRBJ1-1; 7 bases map to TRBD1. This CDR3 reads CAISEETGIEAFF. As DNA, the CDR3 is TGTGCCATCAGTGAGGAGACAGGGATTGAAGCTTTCTTT.